A single sample is the source of the 23 T cell receptor beta chains below, sequenced in a study of T-cell reconstitution after alpha-beta-depleted transplantation in children. The library targeted TCRbeta and was prepared with unique molecular identifiers. TCRdb analysed the PCR reads with MiXCR anew, one entry per CDR3 protein. Counted here are hundreds of thousands of distinct CDR3 sequences, about an eighth occurring once; the ten biggest clones make up 0.79%. Sequenced here: PBMCs, sampled before TCRalphabeta/CD19-depleted stem cell transplant. Every receptor here comes from a girl aged 2 to 10 with congenital amegakaryocytic thrombocytopenia, due to receive a stem cell transplant.

This clonotype has at least ten counts. The CDR3 loop reads CASRRQGRTYGYTF. CDR3 nucleotide sequence: TGTGCCAGCAGGAGACAGGGGAGAACTTATGGCTACACCTTC. The rearrangement joins TRBV12-3 or TRBV12-4 to TRBJ1-2, with 8 positions matching TRBD1. Trimming cost V 6 bases and J 5 bases; bases outside gene matches: 8. CDR3 size: 14 residues.

The CDR3 is CASSPARIAMNTEAFF. CDR3 DNA sequence: TGTGCCAGCTCACCCGCAAGGATCGCCATGAACACTGAAGCTTTCTTT. V gene TRBV18 combines with J gene TRBJ1-1; unclear D gene. The CDR3 runs to 16 residues. Looked up from germline, CDR1 is KGHSH and CDR2 is LQKENI. Trimming pared 3 bases from V and 0 bases from J, leaving 14 bases between. The full variable domain, its missing parts supplied by reference TRBV18 and TRBJ1-1, is NAGVMQNPRHLVRRRGQEARLRCSPMKGHSHVYWYRQLPEEGLKFMVYLQKENIIDESGMPKERFSAEFPKEGPSILRIQQVVRGDSAAYFCASSPARIAMNTEAFFGQGTRLTVV.

The chain couples TRBV20-1 to TRBJ2-3; 10 bases agree with TRBD2. Trimming removed 0 bases from V and 3 bases from J; junction bases left unmatched: 6. Germline V gives CDR1 DFQATT, CDR2 SNEGSKA (reference sequence). The length of the CDR3 is 16 residues. The CDR3: CSARDLLAGVTDTQYF. CDR3 DNA sequence: TGCAGTGCTAGAGATCTCCTAGCGGGAGTTACAGATACGCAGTATTTT.

At least ten counts were recorded for this clonotype. The chain uses TRBV5-1 and TRBJ2-1; 8 bases align to TRBD2. V lost 0 bases and J lost 6; bases outside the gene matches: 5. Germline lookup yields CDR1 SGHRS and CDR2 YFSETQ. The CDR3 is made up of 15 amino acids. The CDR3 reads CASSLEAGVINEQFF. CDR3 nucleotide sequence: TGCGCCAGCAGCTTGGAAGCGGGAGTAATCAATGAGCAGTTCTTC.

In this sample, this clonotype turned up a few times. The genes are TRBV4-1 and TRBJ2-5; 7 bases are shared with TRBD1. Germline CDR1 MGHRA, CDR2 YSYEKL. CDR3 length equals 15 residues. V shed 4 bases and J 2 bases; nucleotides not matched to a gene: 7. Here the CDR3 reads CASSLDSTGQETQYF. DNA of the CDR3: TGCGCCAGCAGCCTTGATTCGACAGGGCAAGAGACCCAGTACTTC.

Note on this clonotype: A read error is possible here, since a much larger clone lies one base away. V usage is TRBV12-3 or TRBV12-4 and J usage is TRBJ1-3; 8 nucleotides align to TRBD1. CDR3 length: 15 amino acids. The CDR3 is CASSREQGAGNTKYF. The CDR3 DNA reads TGTGCCAGCAGTCGCGAGCAGGGGGCTGGAAACACCAAATATTTT.

At least ten counts were recorded for this clonotype. V usage is TRBV12-3 or TRBV12-4 and J usage is TRBJ1-2; weak D call: TRBD1 (5 bases). V was pared by 3 bases and J by 6 bases, with 8 bases between. This CDR3 is 12 amino acids long. This CDR3 reads CASSLTQDGYTF. CDR3 DNA sequence: TGTGCCAGCAGTTTGACACAGGATGGCTACACCTTC.

The genes are TRBV2 and TRBJ1-5, with TRBD1 matching 9 bases. Per the germline V gene, CDR1 is SNHLY and CDR2 is FYNNEI. This CDR3 contains 15 residues. V was pared by 7 bases and J by 1 base, with 5 bases of the junction left unmatched. The CDR3 loop reads CASKRTGESNQPQHF. DNA for the CDR3: TGTGCCAGCAAGAGGACAGGGGAAAGCAATCAGCCCCAGCATTTT.

This clonotype was seen more than once but under ten times. The chain uses TRBV18 and TRBJ2-7, with D maybe TRBD2 (8 bases). The CDR3 is 14 amino acids. V was cut by 6 bases and J by 3 bases, with 15 bases left in between. Germline CDR1 is KGHSH and CDR2 is LQKENI. CDR3 residues: CASSSGGGFYEQYF. The CDR3 nucleotides read TGTGCCAGCTCCTCGGGAGGGGGCTTCTACGAGCAGTACTTC. The variable domain in full, with the rest retrieved from reference TRBV18 and TRBJ2-7, is NAGVMQNPRHLVRRRGQEARLRCSPMKGHSHVYWYRQLPEEGLKFMVYLQKENIIDESGMPKERFSAEFPKEGPSILRIQQVVRGDSAAYFCASSSGGGFYEQYFGPGTRLTVT.

In this sample, this clonotype turned up many times. The chain carries TRBV12-3 or TRBV12-4 and TRBJ2-1; 7 bases match TRBD1. J lost 9 bases, V lost 3 bases, and 11 bases had no gene match. CDR3 length equals 15 residues. This CDR3 reads CASSFETGSPLEQFF. The DNA for the CDR3 is TGTGCCAGCAGTTTCGAGACAGGGAGCCCTCTTGAGCAGTTCTTC.

CDR3 residues: CASSNGAEQFF. In DNA form, the CDR3 reads TGTGCCAGCAGCAATGGTGCGGAGCAGTTCTTC. J is TRBJ2-1 and V is TRBV21-1. TRBV21-1 is a pseudogene segment. This CDR3 contains 11 residues.

This clonotype has ten or more counts. The chain carries TRBV20-1 and TRBJ2-4; D not resolved. The germline V and J ends were trimmed by 1 base and 8 bases, with 9 bases remaining between them. The germline gives CDR1 DFQATT, CDR2 SNEGSKA (reference sequence). The CDR3 extends over 12 amino acids. The CDR3 is CSARVLGDIQYF. The CDR3 DNA follows: TGCAGTGCTAGAGTTCTGGGCGACATTCAGTACTTC.

Concerning this clonotype itself: A read error may produce the germline difference seen at one junction end. This chain uses TRBV20-1 with TRBJ2-1, with 12 positions matching TRBD1. Germline-derived CDR1 and CDR2 are DFQATT and SNEGSKA (reference sequence). The CDR3 spans 16 residues. This CDR3 reads CCARDGTGGFRNEQFF. The CDR3 DNA sequence: TGCTGTGCTAGAGACGGGACAGGGGGCTTCCGCAATGAGCAGTTCTTC.

This clonotype was counted ten times or more. This sequence joins TRBV20-1 and TRBJ2-3; D ambiguous. This CDR3 is 11 amino acids long. V was pared by 0 bases and J by 5 bases, with 3 bases between. Germline V gene lookup returns CDR1 DFQATT and CDR2 SNEGSKA (reference sequence). The DNA of the CDR3 is TGCAGTGCTAGAGAGAGAGATACGCAGTATTTT. Its protein is CSARERDTQYF.

This clonotype was observed many times. J is TRBJ2-7 and V is TRBV20-1; possible D gene TRBD2, 6 bases. Trimming removed 3 bases at V and 1 base at J, with 19 bases between. Germline CDR1 DFQATT, CDR2 SNEGSKA (reference sequence). The CDR3 has 16 residues. The CDR3 spells CSARNTERALSYEQYF. The DNA for the CDR3 is TGCAGTGCTAGGAATACCGAGCGGGCGCTTTCCTACGAGCAGTACTTC.

This clonotype was observed many times. The gene calls are TRBV6-1 and TRBJ2-2; TRBD2 matches at 8 bases. V shed 3 bases and J 4 bases; nucleotides not matched to a gene: 4. The CDR3 consists of 15 residues. Germline assignment: CDR1 MNHNS and CDR2 SASEGT. The CDR3: CASSETGRATGELFF. CDR3 coding DNA: TGTGCCAGCAGTGAGACCGGGAGGGCCACCGGGGAGCTGTTTTTT.

Only a few counts were recorded for this clonotype. The rearrangement uses TRBV2 and TRBJ2-3; 11 bases match TRBD2. Germline lookup yields CDR1 SNHLY and CDR2 FYNNEI. The CDR3 contains 16 residues. V lost 6 bases and J lost 3; bases outside the gene matches: 8. This CDR3 reads CASRGPTSGTTDTQYF. The CDR3 nucleotides are TGTGCCAGCAGGGGGCCGACTAGCGGGACGACAGATACGCAGTATTTT. The variable domain in full, with the rest retrieved from reference TRBV2 and TRBJ2-3, is EPEVTQTPSHQVTQMGQEVILRCVPISNHLYFYWYRQILGQKVEFLVSFYNNEISEKSEIFDDQFSVERPDGSNFTLKIRSTKLEDSAMYFCASRGPTSGTTDTQYFGPGTRLTVL.

The genes are TRBV12-3 or TRBV12-4 and TRBJ2-5, with TRBD1 matching 8 bases. The CDR3 runs 17 residues. Losses at the gene ends were 4 bases for V and 2 bases for J; bases not matched to a gene: 12. The CDR3 loop reads CASSSFGQGRAQETQYF. The CDR3 bases are TGTGCCAGCAGTTCCTTCGGACAGGGACGGGCTCAAGAGACCCAGTACTTC.

Concerning this clonotype: Just one base apart from a much larger clone, this may be a read error. V gene TRBV20-1 combines with J gene TRBJ2-1; 9 nucleotides agree with TRBD1. Germline V gene sequence: CDR1 DFQATT, CDR2 SNEGSKA (reference sequence). The CDR3 extends over 14 amino acids. The CDR3 protein is CSAREGQGGNAQFF. CDR3 sequence (DNA): TGCAGTGCTAGAGAGGGACAGGGAGGCAATGCGCAGTTCTTC.

The chain has TRBV24-1 and TRBJ2-5; 7 bases match TRBD2. CDR1 and CDR2 from the germline V gene are KGHDR and SFDVKD. This CDR3 comprises 16 residues. Losses at the gene ends were 3 bases for V and 5 bases for J; bases not matched to a gene: 11. This chain's CDR3 is CATSDGRERLVETQYF. CDR3 DNA sequence: TGTGCCACCAGTGATGGGCGGGAGCGGCTAGTGGAGACCCAGTACTTC.

The table lists this clonotype with a few counts. The chain employs TRBV5-6 and TRBJ2-7, with 10 bases identical to TRBD2. Losses at the gene ends were 3 bases for V and 2 bases for J; bases not matched to a gene: 8. Germline V gene lookup returns CDR1 SGHDT and CDR2 YYEEEE. The CDR3 runs 16 residues. The CDR3 bases are TGTGCCAGCAGCTCGGTGGGGACTAGCGAACCCTACGAGCAGTACTTC. Its protein product is CASSSVGTSEPYEQYF.

This clonotype was observed a few times. The gene calls are TRBV11-2 and TRBJ2-5; D call uncertain. Deletions cut 2 bases from V and 1 base from J, with 8 bases between. This CDR3 comprises 14 residues. Germline assignment: CDR1 SGHAT and CDR2 FQNNGV. CDR3: CASSLSTAQETQYF. CDR3 coding DNA: TGTGCCAGCAGCTTATCGACCGCCCAAGAGACCCAGTACTTC.

Ten or more counts support this clonotype. The V gene is TRBV5-4, the J gene TRBJ2-2; D not resolved. This CDR3 has 13 residues. Germline lookup yields CDR1 SGHNT and CDR2 YYREEE (reference sequence). Trimming removed 6 bases from V and 3 bases from J, with 9 bases in between. CDR3 amino acids: CASNLDHTGELFF. CDR3 DNA sequence: TGTGCCAGCAACCTTGATCACACCGGGGAGCTGTTTTTT.